The clone carrying this T cell receptor beta chain was observed many times. Its target is unknown. There are 14 residues in the CDR3. Germline CDR1 SGHTA, CDR2 FQGNSA. With 5 bases removed from V and 4 bases from J, the gap between germline ends came to 14 bases. Using its own MiXCR run on the 5' RACE reads, TCRdb lists one record per CDR3 protein. This table has 250,000 to 300,000 distinct CDR3 sequences, about 20% appearing once. This specimen comes from a study of CD8 T cells in ankylosing spondylitis. Study results and caveats: In reactive arthritis synovial fluid and blood, some motif variants had been reported before. Seemingly characteristic of ankylosing spondylitis blood was a TCR beta motif consisting of about 8 highly homologous variants.

The sequencing sample was made of blood, either unsorted or a sorted T cell fraction (not recorded which). The rearrangement joins TRBV7-2 to TRBJ2-5; D is possibly TRBD2 (5 bases). This sequence was found in a male donor with ankylosing spondylitis or in good health (not recorded which). The CDR3 DNA follows: TGTGCCAGCAGCAACGGACTGGATCCAGAGACCCAGTACTTC. Translated, it gives CASSNGLDPETQYF.